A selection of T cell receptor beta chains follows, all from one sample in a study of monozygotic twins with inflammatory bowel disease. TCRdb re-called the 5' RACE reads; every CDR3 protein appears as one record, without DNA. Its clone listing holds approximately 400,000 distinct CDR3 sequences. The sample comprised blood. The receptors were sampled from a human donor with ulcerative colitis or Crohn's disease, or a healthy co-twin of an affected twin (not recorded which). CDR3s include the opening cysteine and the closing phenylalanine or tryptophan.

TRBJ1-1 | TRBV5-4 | CASSLAGRDRNTEAFF
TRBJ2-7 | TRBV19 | CASSTGFPLGEQYF
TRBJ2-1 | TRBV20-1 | CSATGTSGGRSYNEQFF
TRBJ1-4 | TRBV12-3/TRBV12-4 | CASSPATPQWEKLFF
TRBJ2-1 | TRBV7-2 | CASSLDGGAIRFF
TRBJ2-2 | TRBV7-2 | CASSLWGTGGVTGELFF
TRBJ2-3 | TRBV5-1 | CASSFLRTGDTDTQYF
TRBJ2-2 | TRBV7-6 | CASRIWDRQNTGELFF
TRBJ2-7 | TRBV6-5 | CASSYEGVEQYF
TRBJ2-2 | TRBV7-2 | CASRPGLANTGELFF
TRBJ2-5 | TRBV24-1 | CATSVGTNGETQYF
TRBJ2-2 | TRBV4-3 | CASSPWSGELFF
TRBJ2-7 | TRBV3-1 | CASSRDSSSYEQYF
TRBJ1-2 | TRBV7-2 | CASSFTVRDGYTF
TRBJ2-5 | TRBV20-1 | CSASRSRRLQLAYQETQYF
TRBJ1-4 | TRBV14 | CASSQDVGWGGKLFF
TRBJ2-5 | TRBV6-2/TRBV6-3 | CASSYSRGTRTILETQYF
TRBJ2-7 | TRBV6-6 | CASSYFDNYEQYF
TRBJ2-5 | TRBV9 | CASSVASAGGDQETQYF
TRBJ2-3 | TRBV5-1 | CASSPGLAGLTDTQYF
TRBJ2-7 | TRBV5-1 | CASSKDRTTYEQYF
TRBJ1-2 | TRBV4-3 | CASSQSLGGFNYGYTF